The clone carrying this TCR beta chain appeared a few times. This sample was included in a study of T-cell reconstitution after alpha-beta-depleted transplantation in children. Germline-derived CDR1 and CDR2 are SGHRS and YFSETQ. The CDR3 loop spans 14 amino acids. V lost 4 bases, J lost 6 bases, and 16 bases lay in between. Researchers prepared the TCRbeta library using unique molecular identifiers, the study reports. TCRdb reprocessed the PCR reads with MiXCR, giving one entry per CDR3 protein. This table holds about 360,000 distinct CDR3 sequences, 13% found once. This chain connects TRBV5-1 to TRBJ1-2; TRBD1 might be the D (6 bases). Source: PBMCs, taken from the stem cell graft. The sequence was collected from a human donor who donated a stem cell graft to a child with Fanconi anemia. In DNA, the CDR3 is TGCGCCAGCAGCCCGGGGTGGGACAACCATGGCTACACCTTC. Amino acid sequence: CASSPGWDNHGYTF.